This T cell receptor (beta chain) was found in a study of graft-versus-host responses after intestinal transplantation. Broader study findings: High graft-versus-host to host-versus-graft clonal ratios were seen in allografts of patients with graft-donor T cell macrochimerism.

Here immunoSEQ multiplex PCR was the method, and the copy in TCRdb shows in-frame clones only, minus some. The data show 130,000 to 150,000 clones, about 90% seen once. As concerns this clone: Its target is not known.

Germline assignment: CDR1 MDHEN and CDR2 SYDVKM. The V end was cut by 3 bases, the J end by 3 bases, with 13 bases between. The CDR3 consists of 15 residues. The specimen was unstimulated CD4+ T cells sorted from spleen or lymph node cells, collected before intestinal transplant. The chain uses TRBV28 and TRBJ2-3; D is undetermined. The receptor was derived from a human donor who received an intestinal transplant. CDR3 in amino acids: CASSFPRNPTDTQYF. For the CDR3, the DNA is TGTGCCAGCAGTTTTCCGAGAAATCCAACAGATACGCAGTATTTT.